This T cell receptor (beta chain) was obtained from a study of shared clonotypes between healthy human individuals. The V end was cut by 1 base, the J end by 1 base, with 13 bases between. CDR1 is LGHNA and CDR2 is YSLEER in the germline V gene. This CDR3 spans 16 amino acids. An approximately 180 ng quantity of DNA, approximately 29,000 T cell genomes, went into the sorted-subset replicate PCRs. Generated by immunoSEQ multiplex PCR, the TCRdb table keeps only in-frame clones and is missing some. The sample shows about 2 million clones, about 95% of them seen only once. The naive CD8 population came from CD45RO-negative cells selected for CCR7, without terminally differentiated effector memory CD45RA+ cells.

This TCR was sampled from a man aged 18 to 29 in good health. The chain couples TRBV4-3 to TRBJ1-2; TRBD1 might be the D (5 bases). The source material was naive CD8+ T cells sorted from blood. Written as DNA, the CDR3 is TGCGCCAGCAGCCAAGCTGAAACAGGATTTAACTATGGCTACACCTTC. It codes for CASSQAETGFNYGYTF.